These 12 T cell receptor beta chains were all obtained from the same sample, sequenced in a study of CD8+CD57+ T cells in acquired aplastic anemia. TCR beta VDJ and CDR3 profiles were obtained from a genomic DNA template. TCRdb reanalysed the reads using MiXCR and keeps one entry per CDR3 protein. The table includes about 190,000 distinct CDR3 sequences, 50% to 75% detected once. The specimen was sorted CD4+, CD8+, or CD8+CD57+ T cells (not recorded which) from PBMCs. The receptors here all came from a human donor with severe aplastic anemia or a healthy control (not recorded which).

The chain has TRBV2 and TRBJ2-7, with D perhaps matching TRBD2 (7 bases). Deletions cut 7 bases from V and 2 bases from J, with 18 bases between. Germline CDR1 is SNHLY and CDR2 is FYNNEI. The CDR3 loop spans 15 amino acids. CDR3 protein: CASTQGGGGPYEQYF. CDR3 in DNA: TGTGCCAGCACCCAAGGAGGGGGAGGGCCCTACGAGCAGTACTTC.

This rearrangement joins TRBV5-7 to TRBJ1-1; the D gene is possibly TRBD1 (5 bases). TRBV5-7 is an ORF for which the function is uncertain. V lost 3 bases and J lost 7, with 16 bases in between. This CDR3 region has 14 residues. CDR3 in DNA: TGTGCCAGCAGCTGGGCGACAGTCCCGATTGAAGCTTTCTTT. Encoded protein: CASSWATVPIEAFF.

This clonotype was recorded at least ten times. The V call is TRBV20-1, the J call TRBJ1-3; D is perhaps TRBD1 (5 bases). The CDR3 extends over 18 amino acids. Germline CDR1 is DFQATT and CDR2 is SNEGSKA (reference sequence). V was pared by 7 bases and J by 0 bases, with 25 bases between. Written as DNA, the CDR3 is TGCAGTGTTCTTGGCCCTCTTGCAGGGTCGGACTCTGGAAACACCATATATTTT. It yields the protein CSVLGPLAGSDSGNTIYF.

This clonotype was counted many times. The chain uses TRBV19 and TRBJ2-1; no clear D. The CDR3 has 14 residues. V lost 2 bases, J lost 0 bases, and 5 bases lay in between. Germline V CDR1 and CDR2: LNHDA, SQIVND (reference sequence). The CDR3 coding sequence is TGTGCCAGTAGTATATTCTCCTCCTACAATGAGCAGTTCTTC. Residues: CASSIFSSYNEQFF.

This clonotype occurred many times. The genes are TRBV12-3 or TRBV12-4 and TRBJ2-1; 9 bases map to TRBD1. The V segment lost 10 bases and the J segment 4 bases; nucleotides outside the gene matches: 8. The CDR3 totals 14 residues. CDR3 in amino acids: CATLWGQGYNEQFF. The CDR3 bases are TGTGCCACCCTTTGGGGACAGGGATACAATGAGCAGTTCTTC.

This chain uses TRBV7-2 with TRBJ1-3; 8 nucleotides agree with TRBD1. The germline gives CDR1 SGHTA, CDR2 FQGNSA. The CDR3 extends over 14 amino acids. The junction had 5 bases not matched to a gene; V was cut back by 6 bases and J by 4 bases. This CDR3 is CASRIDRGGNTIYF. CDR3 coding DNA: TGTGCCAGCAGGATAGACAGGGGAGGAAACACCATATATTTT.

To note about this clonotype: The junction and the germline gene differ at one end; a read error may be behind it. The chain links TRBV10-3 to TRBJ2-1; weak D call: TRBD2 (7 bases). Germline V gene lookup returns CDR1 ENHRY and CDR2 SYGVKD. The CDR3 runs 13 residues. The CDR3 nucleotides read TGTGCCAGCAGTGCGGGGGCCGTGGATGAGCAGTTCTTC. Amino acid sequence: CASSAGAVDEQFF.

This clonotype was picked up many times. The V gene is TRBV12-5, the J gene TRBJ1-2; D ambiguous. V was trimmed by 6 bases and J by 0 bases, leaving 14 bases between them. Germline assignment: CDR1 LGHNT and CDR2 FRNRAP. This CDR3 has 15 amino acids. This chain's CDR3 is CASGWSQKANYGYTF. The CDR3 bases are TGTGCTAGTGGATGGAGTCAGAAAGCTAACTATGGCTACACCTTC.

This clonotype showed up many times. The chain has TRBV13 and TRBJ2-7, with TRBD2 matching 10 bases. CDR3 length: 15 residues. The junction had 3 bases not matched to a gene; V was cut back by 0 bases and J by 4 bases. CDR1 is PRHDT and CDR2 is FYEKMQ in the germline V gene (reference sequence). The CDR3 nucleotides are TGTGCCAGCAGCTTAGGAGCGGGGGGGCGATACGAGCAGTACTTC. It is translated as CASSLGAGGRYEQYF.

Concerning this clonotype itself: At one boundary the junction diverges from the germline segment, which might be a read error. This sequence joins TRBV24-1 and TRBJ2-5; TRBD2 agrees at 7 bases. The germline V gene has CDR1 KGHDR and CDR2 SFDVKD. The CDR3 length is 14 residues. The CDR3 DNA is TGTGCCGCCAGCGGGACCGACCCTTTGGAGACCCAGTACTTC. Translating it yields CAASGTDPLETQYF.

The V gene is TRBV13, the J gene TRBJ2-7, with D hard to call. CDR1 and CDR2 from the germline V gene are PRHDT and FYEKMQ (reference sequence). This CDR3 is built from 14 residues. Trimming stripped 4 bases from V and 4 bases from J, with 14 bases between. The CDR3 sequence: CASSSSSDGYEQYF. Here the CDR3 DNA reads TGTGCCAGCAGCTCCTCTTCCGACGGTTACGAGCAGTACTTC. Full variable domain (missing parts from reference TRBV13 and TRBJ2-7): AAGVIQSPRHLIKEKRETATLKCYPIPRHDTVYWYQQGPGQDPQFLISFYEKMQSDKGSIPDRFSAQQFSDYHSELNMSSLELGDSALYFCASSSSSDGYEQYFGPGTRLTVT.

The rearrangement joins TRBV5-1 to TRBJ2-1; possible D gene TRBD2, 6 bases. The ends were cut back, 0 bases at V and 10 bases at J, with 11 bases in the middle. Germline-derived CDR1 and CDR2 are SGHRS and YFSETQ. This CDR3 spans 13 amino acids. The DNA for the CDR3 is TGCGCCAGCAGCTTGGGGCAGGCGGGGGAGCAGTTCTTC. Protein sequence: CASSLGQAGEQFF.